Included here is one TCR beta chain sequence, with context. This specimen comes from a study of beta chain features in type 1 diabetes. V dropped 5 bases and J dropped 0; count of bases not matched to a gene: 10. This CDR3 is built from 16 residues. Germline CDR1 is KGHSH and CDR2 is LQKENI. Since all of the isolated RNA was reverse transcribed, expressed TCRB transcripts were what got sequenced. This table comes from immunoSEQ multiplex PCR, and its TCRdb copy is limited to in-frame clones, with some not included. The sample lists roughly 350,000 clones, approximately 10% occurring once. The sequence derives from a woman aged 25 to 45 in good health. Source material: naive CD4+ T cells from blood. The V call is TRBV18, the J call TRBJ2-7; 7 positions match TRBD1. The CDR3 DNA reads as TGTGCCAGCTCAACCTCCGGGACAGTGATCTCCTACGAGCAGTACTTC. It encodes CASSTSGTVISYEQYF.